This TCR beta chain was identified during a study of shared clonotypes between healthy human individuals (dated by TCRdb to the early 2020s). Background on the whole study: The cohort comprised two women and a few men aged 18 to 49 years. For each donor, three plates each were used for CD4 naive and CD4 memory, two plates were used for CD8 naive, and one plate was used for CD8 memory. To increase sequencing depth and limit assay-specific biases, TCR repertoire library preparation and sequencing were carried out by different laboratories using diverse techniques. Each donor's leukapheresis produced roughly between roughly 0.9 and 9 billion PBMCs. Blood TCR repertoires of roughly five healthy adults were deeply sequenced to estimate repertoire size and the extent of clonotype sharing between individuals. Broad study findings and their caveats: Higher generation probabilities were observed for clonotypes shared by all four sorted-subset donors than for non-shared clonotypes. Even with the large sequencing depth, rarefaction of the sorted-subset datasets indicated that sequencing was incomplete. The small number of donors limited the genetic and exposure-history diversity represented. Only blood was sampled, and tissue TCR repertoires likely differ from those in blood. Estimated clonotype richness was generally larger for naive than for memory subsets. Pairwise subsampling indicated that sequencing depth was expected to affect the degree of clonotype sharing among donors. Across a handful of donors, roughly 5.4% of naive CD4, approximately 3.5% of naive CD8, 2.3% of memory CD4, and roughly 0.41% of memory CD8 clonotypes were shared.

V lost 2 bases and J lost 8 bases, and the count of bases not matched to a germline gene is 6. Inclusive of the bounding cysteine and phenylalanine, the CDR3 is 15 residues long. Only the CDR3 DNA stays, 45 bases, in frame from base 1. Via the germline V gene, CDR1 is SGHRS and CDR2 YFSETQ. The donors were healthy, HIV-negative adults who had no recently reported acute infections or vaccinations. Every donor was a Caucasian adult residing in Nashville, Tennessee, USA. CD4+ T cells were enriched through magnetic negative selection, after which naive cells were positively selected on CD45RA and the remaining negative fraction served as the memory subset. Blood was obtained by leukapheresis, after which PBMCs were separated by Ficoll-Histopaque density gradient centrifugation and cryopreserved in liquid nitrogen vapor phase. Purity and quantity of every magnetically sorted T cell population were checked by analytical flow cytometry. Genomic DNA was isolated from every sorted fraction and measured by UV absorbance on a Nanodrop 2000c.

About this clone: The clone's antigen remains unknown. There are no base qualities to consult, and no much larger clone falls within one base.

Using the deep immunoSEQ assay, multiplex PCR amplified TCR CDR3 regions from genomic DNA. Genomic DNA extracted from each cell subset was distributed evenly over all wells of several immunoSEQ 96-well plates, and each plate served as one replicate. For sorted subsets, each replicate PCR was loaded with roughly 200 ng genomic DNA, equivalent to approximately 33,000 T cell genomes. Purified libraries were quantified with a Qubit 3.0 fluorometer, sized on a Bioanalyzer 2100, and re-quantified with the KAPA Library Quantification kit. Each immunoSEQ 96-well plate was sequenced on its own single-read 150-cycle Illumina NextSeq 550 flow cell. The authors processed their data as follows. Because the immunoSEQ output held only junctional sequences and lacked quality scores, the filtering could not match the filtering applied to full-length reads. To assign V/J genes and CDR3, sequences were annotated against IMGT germline references using PyIR, a Python wrapper for IgBLAST v1.9. Reads with weak V/J assignments (E-value above 1e-6), missing CDR3, stop codons, out-of-frame junctions, or ambiguous translated residues were removed. V3J clonotypes were defined as sequences sharing the same inferred V gene, J gene, and CDR3 amino acid sequence. To compute the percentage overlap between repertoires, the number of shared unique clonotypes was divided by the size of the smaller repertoire. Richness of each repertoire was evaluated using RTK rarefaction, the Chao1 estimator, and Recon v2.1 estimates of unobserved clonotypes. Generation probabilities were computed with OLGA for all TCRbeta clonotypes obtained by the gDNA method from several donors. This immuneACCESS table, as held by TCRdb, lists in-frame sequences with V and J called but not all clones. Of the missing ones, under half trace to an unresolved V gene in checked studies; the others have no known cause. V and J calls and clone size are copied from that table; D and trimming were computed from the DNA. In all, the sample holds about 2.3 million clones, and 85% to 95% of those were seen once. Clones ranked in the top ten supply about 0.39% of the sample.

The source is a man between 18 and 29 years old in good health. Some clones in this sample may be carry-over from other donors' samples. Input material: naive CD4+ T cells from PBMCs. The cell subset or site label for this specimen denotes: CD45RA+ positively selected. The sequence links TRBV5-1 to TRBJ1-4; 10 junctional bases match TRBD1. CDR3 sequence: CASSFTGTGDEKLFF. The sequenced DNA is TGCGCCAGCAGCTTCACCGGGACAGGGGACGAAAAACTGTTTTTT.